Presented here are 32 T cell receptor beta chains from one specimen sequenced in a study of shared T cell receptors in the human thymus. Libraries were prepared by immunoSEQ multiplex PCR; TCRdb keeps only in-frame clonotypes and omits some of them. Here the sample spans 600,000 to 900,000 clones, 70% to 90% being singletons. These data are also associated with another study on human thymus T cells.

The sequenced sample was thymocytes. These receptors were obtained from a girl less than two years old with a congenital heart defect.

The chain has TRBV5-6 and TRBJ2-1; 7 nucleotides match TRBD2. The V gene's germline CDR1 is SGHDT and CDR2 YYEEEE. V lost 3 bases and J lost 9; bases outside the gene matches: 24. There are 19 residues in the CDR3. For the CDR3, the DNA is TGTGCCAGCAGCTGCCCCGGGGGGAATTGGCCGCCTCCTGAGTTTGAGCAGTTCTTC. It encodes CASSCPGGNWPPPEFEQFF.

CDR3 bases: TGTGCCAGCAGGAAGCAGGGGGACTCTGGAAACACCATATATTTT. The encoded protein is CASRKQGDSGNTIYF. This rearrangement joins TRBV27 to TRBJ1-3; TRBD1 agrees at 7 bases. The ends lost 6 bases at V and 0 bases at J; junction bases unmatched: 5. The V gene's germline CDR1 is MNHEY and CDR2 SMNVEV (reference sequence). The CDR3 has 15 amino acids.

The chain couples TRBV14 to TRBJ1-1; 10 nucleotides line up with TRBD1. V dropped 4 bases and J dropped 5; count of bases not matched to a gene: 10. There are 16 residues in the CDR3. Germline V gene data show CDR1 as SGHDN and CDR2 as FVKESK. The CDR3 is CASSPGTGEGKTEAFF. The DNA of the CDR3 is TGTGCCAGCAGCCCCGGGACAGGGGAAGGAAAAACTGAAGCTTTCTTT.

V usage is TRBV25-1 and J usage is TRBJ1-1; D perhaps matches TRBD1 (5 bases). Trimming took off 6 bases at V and 0 bases at J, with 14 bases between the two ends. The CDR3 contains 15 residues. Per the germline V gene, CDR1 is MGHDK and CDR2 is SYGVNS. The CDR3 region is CASRGVDRLNTEAFF. CDR3 bases: TGTGCCAGCAGAGGAGTAGACAGATTGAACACTGAAGCTTTCTTT.

The chain has TRBV27 and TRBJ1-5; no firm D call. V dropped 2 bases and J dropped 3 bases, with 8 bases sitting between them. The CDR3 sequence is 14 residues long. From germline, CDR1 is MNHEY and CDR2 SMNVEV (reference sequence). The CDR3 spells CASSLSRFNQPQHF. The CDR3 DNA reads as TGTGCCAGCAGTTTAAGCAGGTTCAATCAGCCCCAGCATTTT.

The count of this clone is one. The chain uses TRBV6-6 and TRBJ1-5, with D hard to call. The V and J ends lost 3 bases and 4 bases respectively, with 7 bases between them. Looked up from germline, CDR1 is MNHNY and CDR2 is SVGAGI (reference sequence). The CDR3 consists of 13 residues. CDR3 nucleotides: TGTGCCAGCAGTTATGGGAGTAATCAGCCCCAGCATTTT. The encoded protein is CASSYGSNQPQHF.

This CDR3 reads CASSLPRQTRGAFF. In DNA, the CDR3 is TGTGCCAGCAGTTTACCCCGACAGACACGAGGAGCTTTCTTT. V and J are TRBV28 and TRBJ1-1; weak D call: TRBD1 (5 bases). Germline V gives CDR1 MDHEN, CDR2 SYDVKM. This CDR3 contains 14 residues. V was cut by 2 bases and J by 10 bases, with 17 bases left in between.

V gene TRBV29-1 combines with J gene TRBJ2-5; TRBD2 aligns across 10 bases. Germline assignment: CDR1 SQVTM and CDR2 ANQGSEA. V gave up 6 bases and J gave up 5 bases; unmatched junction bases: 15. CDR3 length: 16 amino acids. The CDR3 region is CSVIKTLAGVQETQYF. CDR3 bases: TGCAGCGTCATCAAAACTCTAGCGGGGGTCCAGGAGACCCAGTACTTC.

The chain links TRBV27 to TRBJ2-2; the D is unclear. The CDR3 covers 14 residues. V was shortened by 5 bases and J by 6 bases, with 13 bases between the two germline ends. Germline CDR1 is MNHEY and CDR2 is SMNVEV (reference sequence). CDR3 loop: CASSPVSYPGELFF. The CDR3 nucleotides are TGTGCCAGCAGTCCCGTCTCCTACCCCGGGGAGCTGTTTTTT.

V is TRBV4-3 and J is TRBJ2-7, with a weak D call TRBD1 (6 bases). Germline CDR1 LGHNA, CDR2 YSLEER. Trimming pared 4 bases from V and 6 bases from J, leaving 13 bases between. This CDR3 contains 13 residues. This CDR3 is CASSLRTAAEQYF. The CDR3 DNA sequence: TGCGCCAGCAGCCTGAGGACAGCAGCCGAGCAGTACTTC.

This chain links TRBV5-5 with TRBJ2-1; D unclear. V lost 3 bases and J 0 bases, leaving 16 bases between the germline ends. CDR1 is SGHKS, CDR2 YYEKEE, per germline (reference sequence). The CDR3 contains 17 residues. In nucleotides, the CDR3 is TGTGCCAGCAGCTCCTTGACACATAAGAGCTCCTACAATGAGCAGTTCTTC. This encodes CASSSLTHKSSYNEQFF. Filled out from reference TRBV5-5 and TRBJ2-1, the complete variable domain reads DAGVTQSPTHLIKTRGQQVTLRCSPISGHKSVSWYQQVLGQGPQFIFQYYEKEERGRGNFPDRFSARQFPNYSSELNVNALLLGDSALYLCASSSLTHKSSYNEQFFGPGTRLTVL.

The chain joins TRBV7-2 to TRBJ2-7, with D tentatively TRBD1 (7 bases). The CDR3 totals 12 residues. Looked up from germline, CDR1 is SGHTA and CDR2 is FQGNSA. The V and J ends lost 11 bases and 6 bases respectively, with 17 bases between them. CDR3 sequence (DNA): TGTGCCGGGGGGACAGTGCTTGGCGAGCAGTACTTC. This gives the protein CAGGTVLGEQYF.

The chain is built from TRBV29-1 and TRBJ2-5; possibly TRBD1 for D (7 bases). V gave up 6 bases and J gave up 5 bases, with 19 bases separating them. CDR1 and CDR2 from the germline V gene are SQVTM and ANQGSEA. The CDR3 runs to 14 residues. The CDR3 nucleotides are TGCAGCGTGAAGCAGGGGGGTGGACGGGAGACCCAGTACTTC. It specifies CSVKQGGGRETQYF. Full variable domain (missing parts from reference TRBV29-1 and TRBJ2-5): SAVISQKPSRDICQRGTSLTIQCQVDSQVTMMFWYRQQPGQSLTLIATANQGSEATYESGFVIDKFPISRPNLTFSTLTVSNMSPEDSSIYLCSVKQGGGRETQYFGPGTRLLVL.

The chain combines TRBV1 with TRBJ1-6; the D call in the table, TRBD1, was not verified against the DNA. TRBV1 is a known pseudogene. This CDR3 comprises 18 residues. The DNA of the CDR3 is TGCACCAGCAGCCAAAATGACAGGTTCCTAAGACTAAGGTCACCCCTCCACTTT. This codes for CTSSQNDRFLRLRSPLHF.

The rearrangement joins TRBV29-1 to TRBJ2-3; D possibly corresponds to TRBD1 (5 bases). The CDR3 sequence is 14 residues long. V lost 7 bases and J lost 0, with 14 bases in between. The germline gives CDR1 SQVTM, CDR2 ANQGSEA. The DNA of the CDR3 is TGCAGCGACCTCAGGGTAACTAGCACAGATACGCAGTATTTT. Its protein is CSDLRVTSTDTQYF.

The rearrangement joins TRBV28 to TRBJ2-1, with 7 bases aligning to TRBD1. With 6 bases clipped from V and 2 bases from J, the junction kept 10 bases outside the gene matches. The CDR3 is 16 residues long. Germline V gene sequence: CDR1 MDHEN, CDR2 SYDVKM. The CDR3 is CASSKQGIPTYNEQFF. As DNA, the CDR3 is TGTGCCAGCAGCAAACAGGGGATCCCCACCTACAATGAGCAGTTCTTC.

V and J are TRBV4-1 and TRBJ2-7, with TRBD2 as a possible D gene (5 bases). CDR1 is MGHRA and CDR2 is YSYEKL in the germline V gene. The CDR3 has 14 residues. The V end lost 1 base, the J end lost 2 bases, and 9 bases lay between the germline ends. For the CDR3, the DNA is TGCGCCAGCAGCCAAGTGTCCGGGACCTACGAGCAGTACTTC. It codes for CASSQVSGTYEQYF.

The chain recombines TRBV6-1 with TRBJ1-1; TRBD1 matches at 9 bases. The J segment lost 8 bases and the V segment lost 4 bases, leaving 5 bases of the junction unmatched. The length of the CDR3 is 13 residues. Germline CDR1 MNHNS, CDR2 SASEGT. Written as DNA, the CDR3 is TGTGCCAGCAGTGGGACAGGGGCGCCGGAAGCTTTCTTT. Protein sequence: CASSGTGAPEAFF.

This clone showed up just a few times. The gene calls are TRBV5-6 and TRBJ2-5, with 7 bases aligning to TRBD1. The CDR3 runs 17 residues. Germline CDR1 reads SGHDT; CDR2 reads YYEEEE. V lost 4 bases to trimming and J lost 4 bases; unmatched junction nucleotides: 16. CDR3 sequence (DNA): TGTGCCAGCAGCCCAAAACTCGAACAGGGGATGGGAGAGACCCAGTACTTC. It yields the protein CASSPKLEQGMGETQYF.

The chain couples TRBV4-1 to TRBJ1-4, with TRBD1 matching 8 bases. The germline V gene has CDR1 MGHRA and CDR2 YSYEKL. CDR3 size: 16 residues. V trimming: 6 bases; J trimming: 6 bases; junction bases outside the gene matches: 12. The CDR3 DNA follows: TGCGCCAGCAGGTCGGACAGGGCTCAGTCCCATGAAAAACTGTTTTTT. Translation gives CASRSDRAQSHEKLFF.

V is TRBV23-1 and J is TRBJ2-5; TRBD1 agrees at 10 bases. TRBV23-1 is designated an ORF whose function remains uncertain. The CDR3 runs 16 residues. Trimming removed 7 bases from V and 5 bases from J; junction bases left unmatched: 13. The CDR3 region has the DNA TGCGCCAGCACAAACGGGACAGGGGTACGGGGGGAGACCCAGTACTTC. Translated: CASTNGTGVRGETQYF.

V usage is TRBV4-3 and J usage is TRBJ1-2; D call uncertain. The CDR3 is 13 residues long. Germline V gene data show CDR1 as LGHNA and CDR2 as YSLEER. Trimming pared 5 bases from V and 5 bases from J, leaving 12 bases between. Written as DNA, the CDR3 is TGCGCCAGCAGCGAGGGTGTTGGGTATGGCTACACCTTC. It is translated as CASSEGVGYGYTF.

The CDR3 protein is CASSRGTGDEQFF. CDR3 in DNA: TGTGCCAGCAGCAGAGGGACAGGGGATGAGCAGTTCTTC. The V call is TRBV9, the J call TRBJ2-1; 10 bases align to TRBD1. Germline V gene data show CDR1 as SGDLS and CDR2 as YYNGEE. The CDR3 consists of 13 residues. The ends lost 4 bases at V and 8 bases at J; junction bases unmatched: 3.

This clone has only one observation. The rearrangement joins TRBV6-5 to TRBJ1-2; 11 nucleotides line up with TRBD1. Germline CDR1 reads MNHEY; CDR2 reads SVGAGI. The trim removed 6 bases at V and 3 bases at J, leaving 6 bases unmatched. The CDR3 is 15 residues long. The CDR3 loop is CASRYRDRGDYGYTF. CDR3 DNA: TGTGCCAGCAGATACCGGGACAGGGGGGACTATGGCTACACCTTC.

The chain combines TRBV2 with TRBJ2-1; D remains unclear. The CDR3 sequence is 15 residues long. The V end lost 1 base, the J end lost 1 base, and 8 bases lay between the germline ends. CDR1 and CDR2 (germline): SNHLY, FYNNEI. The CDR3: CASSEGGQSYNEQFF. The CDR3 nucleotides are TGTGCCAGCAGTGAAGGTGGCCAGTCCTACAATGAGCAGTTCTTC.

This clone was picked up a small number of times. V is TRBV10-1 and J is TRBJ1-1; D is undetermined. The length of the CDR3 is 15 residues. Germline-derived CDR1 and CDR2 are WNHNN and SYGVQD (reference sequence). With 0 bases removed from V and 1 base from J, the gap between germline ends came to 9 bases. This CDR3 reads CASSESGQQNTEAFF. In DNA form, the CDR3 reads TGCGCCAGCAGTGAGTCGGGCCAGCAGAACACTGAAGCTTTCTTT.

The chain uses TRBV28 and TRBJ1-4; D gene uncertain. Looked up from germline, CDR1 is MDHEN and CDR2 is SYDVKM. Trimming stripped 4 bases from V and 0 bases from J, with 12 bases between. This CDR3 is built from 16 residues. The CDR3 protein is CASSWRRRPTNEKLFF. The DNA for the CDR3 is TGTGCCAGCAGTTGGAGGCGCCGGCCAACTAATGAAAAACTGTTTTTT.

J is TRBJ1-2 and V is TRBV19; TRBD1 matches 9 bases. This CDR3 is 16 amino acids long. V lost 7 bases to trimming and J lost 5 bases; unmatched junction nucleotides: 14. Germline CDR1 reads LNHDA; CDR2 reads SQIVND (reference sequence). CDR3 DNA sequence: TGTGCCAGTACCCTTACCCATAGGACAGGGGATTATGGCTACACCTTC. It encodes CASTLTHRTGDYGYTF.

This clone was detected only once. The J gene is TRBJ1-1, the V gene TRBV5-1; 10 bases align to TRBD1. J was trimmed by 5 bases and V by 3 bases; bases with no gene match: 22. The CDR3 has 20 residues. Germline loops: CDR1 SGHRS, CDR2 YFSETQ. The CDR3 nucleotides are TGCGCCAGCAGCTCCTCCGGGGTCAGACCATTGTGGGGACAGGGGACTGAAGCTTTCTTT. Translating it yields CASSSSGVRPLWGQGTEAFF. Together with reference TRBV5-1 and TRBJ1-1, the CDR3 gives the full variable domain: KAGVTQTPRYLIKTRGQQVTLSCSPISGHRSVSWYQQTPGQGLQFLFEYFSETQRNKGNFPGRFSGRQFSNSRSEMNVSTLELGDSALYLCASSSSGVRPLWGQGTEAFFGQGTRLTVV.

This clone came up once. The chain links TRBV12-5 to TRBJ1-4; 9 bases align to TRBD1. V trimming: 6 bases; J trimming: 8 bases; junction bases outside the gene matches: 4. Germline lookup yields CDR1 LGHNT and CDR2 FRNRAP. The CDR3 loop spans 13 amino acids. CDR3 region: CASGLQGAEKLFF. Written as DNA, the CDR3 is TGTGCTAGTGGGTTACAGGGGGCGGAAAAACTGTTTTTT.

The chain links TRBV4-3 to TRBJ2-3; TRBD2 is a possible D gene (6 bases). The CDR3 contains 15 residues. Per the germline V gene, CDR1 is LGHNA and CDR2 is YSLEER. Trimming pared 4 bases from V and 3 bases from J, leaving 14 bases between. The DNA for the CDR3 is TGCGCCAGCAGCCCGTATGACAGCGGGACAGATACGCAGTATTTT. Its translation: CASSPYDSGTDTQYF.

CDR3 region: CASSFRGGTGTATNEKLFF. For the CDR3, the DNA is TGCGCCAGCAGCTTTCGCGGGGGCACTGGAACCGCAACTAATGAAAAACTGTTTTTT. This sequence joins TRBV5-1 and TRBJ1-4, with a tentative D call TRBD1 (6 bases). V lost 2 bases to trimming and J lost 0 bases, with 20 bases between them. This CDR3 is 19 amino acids long. Germline CDR1 and CDR2: SGHRS and YFSETQ.